This is a list of T cell receptor beta chains from one sample in a study of blood T cell repertoires in COVID-19. The table came from immunoSEQ multiplex PCR; TCRdb's copy has only in-frame clones and leaves some out. The table shows roughly 57,000 clones, with about 77% occurring only once. Input material: peripheral blood. These receptors all come from a man between 65 and 85 years old with active or convalescent COVID-19. Both conserved end residues are part of each CDR3. A D gene is named only where the DNA matches it firmly. Clone sizes are given selectively: once, few, many, or a class where the clone is expanded.

clone_size | j_call | d_call | v_call | cdr3_nt | cdr3_aa
- | TRBJ1-1 | TRBD1 | TRBV7-9 | TGTGCCAGCAGCCCCGGACAGGGGGCAAAGGACACTGAAGCTTTCTTT | CASSPGQGAKDTEAFF
- | TRBJ2-1 | - | TRBV29-1 | TGCAGCGTTGAAAGGGCGGGGGCTTTTAATGAGCAGTTCTTC | CSVERAGAFNEQFF
few | TRBJ2-1 | TRBD2 | TRBV24-1 | TGTGCCACCAGTGACCAAATAACTAGCGGGAGCTACAATGAGCAGTTCTTC | CATSDQITSGSYNEQFF
- | TRBJ1-1 | TRBD1 | TRBV19 | TGTGCCAGTAGTCCCAGGGGGCTGAACACTGAAGCTTTCTTT | CASSPRGLNTEAFF
- | TRBJ1-2 | TRBD1 | TRBV5-1 | TGCGCCAGCAGCTGGGACAGTTCTAACTATGGCTACACCTTC | CASSWDSSNYGYTF
- | TRBJ1-1 | - | TRBV7-3 | TGTGCCAGCAGCTTAGCTGGGCTGAACACTGAAGCTTTCTTT | CASSLAGLNTEAFF
- | TRBJ2-2 | - | TRBV6-5 | TGTGCCAGCACGGGGTCCCCCGGCGGGGAGCTGTTTTTT | CASTGSPGGELFF
- | TRBJ1-1 | TRBD1 | TRBV5-1 | TGCGCCAGCAGCATACAAGGCGAGGGGGCGACTGAAGCTTTCTTT | CASSIQGEGATEAFF
- | TRBJ2-7 | TRBD1 | TRBV15 | TGTGCCACCAGCAGGGACCGACAGGGGAGCTACGAGCAGTACTTC | CATSRDRQGSYEQYF
- | TRBJ2-5 | TRBD1 | TRBV6-6 | TGTGCCAGCAGTTACACCACAGGGGGTGAGACCCAGTACTTC | CASSYTTGGETQYF
few | TRBJ2-7 | TRBD2 | TRBV7-9 | TGTGCCAGCAGCCGACTAGCGGGAGGTGGGGAGCAGTACTTC | CASSRLAGGGEQYF
- | TRBJ2-7 | TRBD1 | TRBV6-2/TRBV6-3 | TGTGCCAGCAGTCAGGTAGGGGGCGCGTCCTACGAGCAGTACTTC | CASSQVGGASYEQYF
- | TRBJ2-5 | - | TRBV6-2/TRBV6-3 | TGTGCCAGCAGCCAACCAGGGGAAGAGACCCAGTACTTC | CASSQPGEETQYF
once | TRBJ1-6 | TRBD1 | TRBV2 | TGTGCCAGCAGCCCAGGGGGCGGATCCTATAATTCACCCCTCCACTTT | CASSPGGGSYNSPLHF
- | TRBJ2-5 | TRBD2 | TRBV7-3 | TGTGCCAGCAGCTTAGGGGCGGGGGGCCCACACCAAGAGACCCAGTACTTC | CASSLGAGGPHQETQYF
- | TRBJ2-7 | TRBD2 | TRBV2 | TGTGCCAGCAGTGAACGGGGGAGAGCGGGGCCAGGCCACGAGCAGTACTTC | CASSERGRAGPGHEQYF
- | TRBJ2-5 | TRBD1 | TRBV14 | TGTGCCAGCAGCCGAGACAGGGGGCGGGAGACCCAGTACTTC | CASSRDRGRETQYF
- | TRBJ2-1 | TRBD2 | TRBV11-3 | TGTGCCAGCAGCCCGAGGATCGCGGGAGGCGGAGATGAGCAGTTCTTC | CASSPRIAGGGDEQFF
- | TRBJ2-2 | TRBD2 | TRBV19 | TGTGCCAGTACCCCGACTAGCGGAACCGGGGAGCTGTTTTTT | CASTPTSGTGELFF
- | TRBJ2-2 | - | TRBV28 | TGTGCCAGCAGTTTACAGGGAAGGAGGGCCGGGGAGCTGTTTTTT | CASSLQGRRAGELFF
- | TRBJ2-5 | - | TRBV18 | TGTGCCAGCTCACCAGGTCAGAAAGAGACCCAGTACTTC | CASSPGQKETQYF
- | TRBJ2-2 | - | TRBV4-1 | TGCGCCAGCAGCCAAAACAGGGTTGTCACCGGGGAGCTGTTTTTT | CASSQNRVVTGELFF
- | TRBJ2-3 | TRBD1 | TRBV4-2 | TGTGCCAGCAGCCAACCCGGACAGGGCCCCACAGATACGCAGTATTTT | CASSQPGQGPTDTQYF
- | TRBJ1-2 | TRBD1 | TRBV5-5 | TGTGCCATCGGAGGACAGGGGGGCGGCTACACCTTC | CAIGGQGGGYTF
- | TRBJ1-1 | - | TRBV7-2 | TGTGCCAGCAGCCCGGACGGGGGGAACACTGAAGCTTTCTTT | CASSPDGGNTEAFF
- | TRBJ1-1 | - | TRBV7-9 | TGTGCCAGCAGTACCGCGAGGGAGGACACTGAAGCTTTCTTT | CASSTAREDTEAFF
few | TRBJ1-3 | - | TRBV3-1/TRBV3-2 | TGTGCCAGCAGTCGACAGACTGGAAACACCATATATTTT | CASSRQTGNTIYF
- | TRBJ2-5 | TRBD2 | TRBV11-3 | TGTGCCAGCAGCTTAGGTCATTTTATAGCGGGAGAGGGGCAAGAGACCCAGTACTTC | CASSLGHFIAGEGQETQYF
- | TRBJ2-1 | TRBD2 | TRBV7-2 | TGTGCCAGCAGCCCGCACCAGGGACTAGCGGCCCCAGGGTTCTTC | CASSPHQGLAAPGFF
few | TRBJ1-3 | TRBD1 | TRBV6-5 | TGTGCCAGCAGTTCCGGGACAGGGGGAAACACCATATATTTT | CASSSGTGGNTIYF
- | TRBJ2-7 | TRBD1 | TRBV5-4 | TGTGCCAGCAGCTTGGCGGGACAGGACTACGAGCAGTACTTC | CASSLAGQDYEQYF
- | TRBJ1-4 | - | TRBV7-9 | TGTGCCAGCGTGGGCCCCAGTGAAAAACTGTTTTTT | CASVGPSEKLFF
few | TRBJ1-5 | TRBD1 | TRBV28 | TGTGCCAGCAGTTCTCCCAGGAGGACAGGTAATCAGCCCCAGCATTTT | CASSSPRRTGNQPQHF
few | TRBJ1-4 | - | TRBV5-1 | TGCGCCAGCAGCTTGGTATCGGGAAATGAAAAACTGTTTTTT | CASSLVSGNEKLFF
- | TRBJ2-5 | TRBD2 | TRBV28 | TGTGCCAGCAGGGGCGCGAGCGGGAGTCTAGAGACCCAGTACTTC | CASRGASGSLETQYF
- | TRBJ1-5 | TRBD1 | TRBV7-8 | TGTGCCAGCAGCCGAGGACAGGGCGATGGTCAGCCCCAGCATTTT | CASSRGQGDGQPQHF
medium-sized | TRBJ1-6 | TRBD1 | TRBV5-5 | TGTGCCAGCAGCTTGCGGGACAGGGGGGTAGACTATCATTCACCCCTCCACTTT | CASSLRDRGVDYHSPLHF
- | TRBJ1-4 | - | TRBV12-3/TRBV12-4 | TGTGCCAGCAGTGGGGGGGGTGAAAAACTGTTTTTT | CASSGGGEKLFF
- | TRBJ1-1 | TRBD1 | TRBV7-9 | TGTGCCAGCAGCCAAGGGAGACAGGGCGGAAGCACTGAAGCTTTCTTT | CASSQGRQGGSTEAFF
few | TRBJ2-3 | - | TRBV4-3 | TGCGCCAGCAGCCATGATGGAGCGGGCGGCAGCACAGATACGCAGTATTTT | CASSHDGAGGSTDTQYF
- | TRBJ2-1 | - | TRBV6-5 | TGTGCCAGCAGTTACGGGAGGGGGGGGCACAATGAGCAGTTCTTC | CASSYGRGGHNEQFF
- | TRBJ1-1 | - | TRBV28 | TGTGCCAGCACGGACTTCGGGGGAACTGAAGCTTTCTTT | CASTDFGGTEAFF
- | TRBJ2-2 | TRBD2 | TRBV7-2 | TGTGCCAGCAGCTTAATAGCGGGGGAGAGCGGGGAGCTGTTTTTT | CASSLIAGESGELFF
- | TRBJ1-6 | - | TRBV6-1 | TGTGCCAGCAGTGCCTCGGGGGGGCAAAAGGGCTCCTATAATTCACCCCTCCACTTT | CASSASGGQKGSYNSPLHF
- | TRBJ2-6 | TRBD1 | TRBV27 | TGTGCCAGCAGTCCCTCGGGACAGGGGTTCTCTGGGGCCAACGTCCTGACTTTC | CASSPSGQGFSGANVLTF
- | TRBJ2-6 | TRBD1 | TRBV15 | TGTGCCACCAGCAGAGGAGGGACAGGGTCTGGGGCCAACGTCCTGACTTTC | CATSRGGTGSGANVLTF
- | TRBJ2-7 | TRBD2 | TRBV9 | TGTGCCAGCAGCGTAGGCCTAGCGGGTAACTACGAGCAGTACTTC | CASSVGLAGNYEQYF
- | TRBJ2-1 | - | TRBV30 | TGTGCCTGGAGTGTCGAGTTTGACAATGAGCAGTTCTTC | CAWSVEFDNEQFF
once | TRBJ2-7 | - | TRBV30 | TGTGCCTGGAGTGTGTTCGGTGGGGACTTCCAAACGGAACCCGAGCAGTACTTC | CAWSVFGGDFQTEPEQYF
- | TRBJ1-3 | - | TRBV28 | TGTGCCAGCAGTCCTCCCGGGGGGGCGTCCTCTGGAAACACCATATATTTT | CASSPPGGASSGNTIYF
- | TRBJ1-6 | TRBD1 | TRBV7-9 | TGTGCCAGCAGCTCAGGGACAGGCACTTCACCCCTCCACTTT | CASSSGTGTSPLHF
once | TRBJ2-1 | TRBD1 | TRBV9 | TGTGCCAGCAGCCCAACCATCAGACAGGGTAATAATGAGCAGTTCTTC | CASSPTIRQGNNEQFF
- | TRBJ1-2 | TRBD1 | TRBV2 | TGTGCCAGCAGAGGCAGGGGGGCGGATGGCTACACCTTC | CASRGRGADGYTF
- | TRBJ2-7 | - | TRBV7-9 | TGTGCCAGCAGCCAGGCCGGGGTCGGGGAGCAGTACTTC | CASSQAGVGEQYF
few | TRBJ1-1 | - | TRBV7-2 | TGTGCCAGCAGCCCCCGATGGGGGCCGAACACTGAAGCTTTCTTT | CASSPRWGPNTEAFF
few | TRBJ2-7 | TRBD1 | TRBV19 | TGTGCCAGTAGCCTAGGACAGGGAAGGGGCGAGCAGTACTTC | CASSLGQGRGEQYF
once | TRBJ2-7 | TRBD1 | TRBV30 | TGTGCCTGGAGTCGGACCCACAGGGGTGATACCTACGAGCAGTACTTC | CAWSRTHRGDTYEQYF
- | TRBJ1-3 | - | TRBV29-1 | TGCAGCGTTGGGATGGAGGGCGCCGGAAACACCATATATTTT | CSVGMEGAGNTIYF
few | TRBJ2-1 | TRBD2 | TRBV11-2 | TGTGCCAGCAGCTTAGTACGCGGGAGGCGGGGGAATGAGCAGTTCTTC | CASSLVRGRRGNEQFF